Shown below are 26 T cell receptor beta chains from a single sample sequenced in a study of blood T cells in healthy people across ages. A second PCR, run for roughly 7 to 11 cycles, used a sample-barcoded 5' primer plus a J-beta primer mix. TCRdb re-analysed the 5' RACE reads in MiXCR, keeping a single row per CDR3 protein. Among under 2,000,000 distinct CDR3 sequences, 49% were seen once, and the ten largest hold roughly 2%. Material: blood. All receptors come from a woman between 40 and 55 years old in good health.

This clonotype turned up a few times. The V gene is TRBV2, the J gene TRBJ2-3; TRBD2 agrees at 9 bases. Germline assignment: CDR1 SNHLY and CDR2 FYNNEI. CDR3 size: 15 residues. J lost 2 bases, V lost 5 bases, and 5 bases had no gene match. CDR3 amino acids: CASSSGTSPTDTQYF. CDR3 nucleotide sequence: TGTGCCAGCAGTTCCGGGACTAGCCCCACAGATACGCAGTATTTT.

The chain links TRBV5-1 to TRBJ2-1; 10 bases align to TRBD2. The CDR3 covers 16 residues. CDR1 is SGHRS, CDR2 YFSETQ, per germline. Germline trimming cut 4 bases from V and 4 bases from J; bases unmatched to any gene: 8. The CDR3 DNA reads TGCGCCAGCAGCCAAACGCCTAGCGGGGGTTACAATGAGCAGTTCTTC. Encoded protein: CASSQTPSGGYNEQFF.

The V gene is TRBV20-1, the J gene TRBJ2-1; 13 nucleotides agree with TRBD2. CDR1 is DFQATT, CDR2 SNEGSKA, per germline (reference sequence). The CDR3 is made up of 13 amino acids. V gave up 7 bases and J gave up 12 bases; unmatched junction bases: 9. The CDR3 DNA follows: TGCAGTGACGGGACTAGCGGGGCCCAGGGGCAGTTCTTC. Its protein is CSDGTSGAQGQFF.

This clonotype was seen more than once but under ten times. The chain employs TRBV20-1 and TRBJ1-6, with a possible D match to TRBD1 (5 bases). Per germline, CDR1 DFQATT and CDR2 SNEGSKA (reference sequence). V lost 6 bases and J 5 bases, leaving 17 bases between the germline ends. This CDR3 contains 15 residues. The CDR3: CSAHRTGNHNSPLHF. DNA of the CDR3: TGCAGTGCACATCGTACAGGAAACCATAATTCACCCCTCCACTTT.

The count of this clonotype is one. A much larger clonotype is one base distant, so this may be a read error. The chain has TRBV27 and TRBJ2-1; D perhaps matches TRBD1 (5 bases). The length of the CDR3 is 14 residues. Trimming removed 2 bases from V and 2 bases from J, with 7 bases in between. Germline lookup yields CDR1 MNHEY and CDR2 SMNVEV (reference sequence). The CDR3 DNA is TGTGCCAGCAGTTTAGCGACAGCCTACAATGAGCAGTTCTTC. Amino acid sequence: CASSLATAYNEQFF.

The J gene is TRBJ2-5, the V gene TRBV5-1; 7 positions agree with TRBD1. Near its end, the DNA agrees better with TRBJ2-7, so the J call may be wrong. The CDR3 sequence is 15 residues long. CDR1 and CDR2 (germline): SGHRS, YFSETQ. CDR3: CASSSQGQATYEQYF. The CDR3 DNA reads as TGCGCCAGCAGCTCCCAAGGACAGGCAACCTACGAGCAGTACTTC.

The chain uses TRBV5-1 and TRBJ2-1; 8 nucleotides align to TRBD1. Trimming took 3 bases from V and 2 from J; bases not matched to a gene: 7. The CDR3 length is 16 residues. Per the germline V gene, CDR1 is SGHRS and CDR2 is YFSETQ. CDR3 residues: CASSSGQDNPYNEQFF. As DNA, the CDR3 is TGCGCCAGCAGCTCGGGACAGGACAACCCCTACAATGAGCAGTTCTTC.

The sample holds a few counts of this clonotype. V is TRBV6-5 and J is TRBJ2-1; 7 bases align to TRBD2. There are 16 residues in the CDR3. CDR1 MNHEY and CDR2 SVGAGI come from the germline V gene. V shed 0 bases and J 5 bases; nucleotides not matched to a gene: 7. Here the CDR3 DNA reads TGTGCCAGCAGTTACTCGATGGGAGGGAAGGACAATGAGCAGTTCTTC. Translation: CASSYSMGGKDNEQFF.

This clonotype has only a few counts. This chain connects TRBV25-1 to TRBJ2-1, with D uncertain. The CDR3 contains 15 residues. Germline assignment: CDR1 MGHDK and CDR2 SYGVNS. V was cut by 2 bases and J by 3 bases, with 11 bases left in between. CDR3 loop: CASSEGRAFYNEQFF. CDR3 coding DNA: TGTGCCAGCAGTGAAGGGCGAGCTTTCTACAATGAGCAGTTCTTC.

This chain connects TRBV7-9 to TRBJ2-7, with unresolved D. The CDR3 loop spans 14 amino acids. V gave up 2 bases and J gave up 2 bases, with 10 bases separating them. CDR1 and CDR2 (germline): SEHNR, FQNEAQ (reference sequence). The CDR3 protein is CASSLLPGPYEQYF. The CDR3 nucleotides read TGTGCCAGCAGCTTACTGCCAGGCCCCTACGAGCAGTACTTC.

The chain recombines TRBV7-9 with TRBJ2-1; TRBD1 agrees at 9 bases. Germline CDR1 is SEHNR and CDR2 is FQNEAQ (reference sequence). The CDR3 is made up of 15 amino acids. J was trimmed by 5 bases and V by 5 bases; bases with no gene match: 7. CDR3 DNA sequence: TGTGCCAGCAGCAAAGCTGGGACAGGGAACAATGAGCAGTTCTTC. This sequence encodes CASSKAGTGNNEQFF.

The CDR3 sequence is CASSPSIYYGYTF. The CDR3 DNA follows: TGTGCCAGCAGCCCGAGTATCTACTATGGCTACACCTTC. The chain has TRBV7-2 and TRBJ1-2; no reliable D call. The V gene's germline CDR1 is SGHTA and CDR2 FQGNSA. Deletions cut 5 bases from V and 3 bases from J, with 10 bases between. This CDR3 comprises 13 residues. Full variable domain (remainder filled in from reference TRBV7-2 and TRBJ1-2): GAGVSQSPSNKVTEKGKDVELRCDPISGHTALYWYRQSLGQGLEFLIYFQGNSAPDKSGLPSDRFSAERTGGSVSTLTIQRTQQEDSAVYLCASSPSIYYGYTFGSGTRLTVV.

The chain employs TRBV6-2 or TRBV6-3 and TRBJ2-1, with D hard to call. The CDR3 runs 13 residues. Trimming took off 3 bases at V and 8 bases at J, with 11 bases between the two ends. CDR1 is MNHEY, CDR2 SVGEGT, per germline. The CDR3 protein is CASSYQRSYEQFF. CDR3 nucleotide sequence: TGTGCCAGCAGTTATCAAAGGTCGTATGAGCAGTTCTTC.

This clonotype was counted only a few times. The chain recombines TRBV4-2 with TRBJ2-1; 9 bases align to TRBD2. With 2 bases clipped from V and 5 bases from J, the junction kept 10 bases outside the gene matches. Looked up from germline, CDR1 is LGHNA and CDR2 is YNFKEQ. This CDR3 region has 17 residues. This chain's CDR3 is CASSQPEGLAGNNEQFF. The CDR3 DNA follows: TGTGCCAGCAGCCAACCAGAGGGGCTAGCGGGGAACAATGAGCAGTTCTTC.

V gene TRBV20-1 combines with J gene TRBJ2-3; TRBD2 aligns across 11 bases. The CDR3 runs 17 residues. Losses at the gene ends were 3 bases for V and 0 bases for J; bases not matched to a gene: 8. CDR1 is DFQATT, CDR2 SNEGSKA, per germline (reference sequence). As DNA, the CDR3 is TGCAGTGCTAGGACTAGCGGGGCGACAATTAGCACAGATACGCAGTATTTT. It codes for CSARTSGATISTDTQYF.

The sample holds a few counts of this clonotype. The rearrangement joins TRBV20-1 to TRBJ1-2; D gene unclear. CDR3 length: 10 amino acids. The V and J ends lost 6 bases and 8 bases respectively, with 10 bases between them. The germline CDR1 and CDR2 sequences are DFQATT and SNEGSKA (reference sequence). The CDR3 reads CSAQKQGYTF. The CDR3 nucleotides read TGCAGTGCCCAAAAGCAGGGCTACACCTTC.

This rearrangement joins TRBV28 to TRBJ2-7, with D tentatively TRBD1 (5 bases). Deletions cut 7 bases from V and 3 bases from J, with 13 bases between. CDR1 and CDR2 (germline): MDHEN, SYDVKM. This CDR3 comprises 13 residues. This CDR3 is CASIGQGGYEQYF. In nucleotides, the CDR3 is TGTGCCAGCATTGGGCAGGGCGGCTACGAGCAGTACTTC.

This clonotype was counted only a few times. This rearrangement joins TRBV20-1 to TRBJ2-1, with 7 bases that match TRBD1. This CDR3 region has 13 residues. V lost 2 bases to trimming and J lost 7 bases; unmatched junction nucleotides: 5. CDR1 DFQATT and CDR2 SNEGSKA come from the germline V gene (reference sequence). The CDR3 nucleotides read TGCAGTGCTAGAAGGGGGCCCAGGAATGAGCAGTTCTTC. This gives the protein CSARRGPRNEQFF.

The chain is built from TRBV29-1 and TRBJ2-1; possible D gene TRBD2, 5 bases. V lost 1 base and J lost 8, with 9 bases in between. This CDR3 comprises 12 residues. Germline-derived CDR1 and CDR2 are SQVTM and ANQGSEA. The CDR3, as DNA: TGCAGCGTTGAAGCATCGGGGTATGAGCAGTTCTTC. Translation: CSVEASGYEQFF.

This clonotype was recorded a few times. The chain uses TRBV5-6 and TRBJ2-5; 9 bases agree with TRBD1. The last part of the DNA fits TRBJ2-7 better; the J call may be wrong. Germline V gives CDR1 SGHDT, CDR2 YYEEEE. The CDR3 covers 15 residues. The CDR3 is CASSSRGDRAREQYF. CDR3 in DNA: TGTGCCAGCAGCTCCCGCGGGGACAGGGCGCGCGAGCAGTACTTC.

V and J are TRBV12-3 or TRBV12-4 and TRBJ2-1; TRBD1 matches 8 bases. The CDR3 length is 14 residues. Trimming cost V 9 bases and J 5 bases; bases outside gene matches: 9. The CDR3 DNA reads TGTGCCAGTCACCAGACAGGGGCTAACAATGAGCAGTTCTTC. Translating it yields CASHQTGANNEQFF.

This rearrangement joins TRBV13 to TRBJ2-7; 7 nucleotides align to TRBD1. Per germline, CDR1 PRHDT and CDR2 FYEKMQ (reference sequence). J lost 3 bases, V lost 5 bases, and 16 bases had no gene match. This CDR3 contains 17 residues. The CDR3 region has the DNA TGTGCCAGCAGCAGCCGGGACAGTACGATTCCCCGCTACGAGCAGTACTTC. It codes for CASSSRDSTIPRYEQYF.

J is TRBJ2-1 and V is TRBV20-1; the match to TRBD2 covers 9 bases. The CDR3 contains 16 residues. Trimming took 2 bases from V and 3 from J; bases not matched to a gene: 8. CDR1 and CDR2 (germline): DFQATT, SNEGSKA (reference sequence). This CDR3 is CSARSRGGGSYNEQFF. The CDR3 DNA follows: TGCAGTGCTAGATCGCGGGGGGGCGGTAGCTACAATGAGCAGTTCTTC.

V gene TRBV20-1 combines with J gene TRBJ2-1, with TRBD2 matching 14 bases. With 8 bases clipped from V and 0 bases from J, the junction kept 9 bases outside the gene matches. Germline CDR1 DFQATT, CDR2 SNEGSKA (reference sequence). The CDR3 length is 17 residues. The CDR3 region is CSTQTSGGVSSYNEQFF. CDR3 DNA: TGCAGTACTCAGACTAGCGGGGGGGTGAGCTCCTACAATGAGCAGTTCTTC.

The table lists this clonotype with a few counts. The J gene is TRBJ2-6, the V gene TRBV21-1; the table's D call of TRBD1 was not tested on the DNA. TRBV21-1 constitutes a pseudogene. The CDR3 has 18 residues. The CDR3 coding sequence is TGTGCCAGCAGCATGCGGACAGGGCTAACCTCTGGGGCCAACGTCCTGACTTTC. Protein sequence: CASSMRTGLTSGANVLTF.

This clonotype turned up a few times. The chain joins TRBV11-3 to TRBJ2-3; D possibly corresponds to TRBD1 (5 bases). V was cut by 1 base and J by 5 bases, with 16 bases left in between. The CDR3 is 16 residues long. CDR1 SGHNT and CDR2 YENEEA come from the germline V gene. The CDR3 sequence: CASSLGGIAKGDTQYF. The CDR3 DNA reads as TGTGCCAGCAGCTTAGGGGGCATTGCTAAAGGAGATACGCAGTATTTT.